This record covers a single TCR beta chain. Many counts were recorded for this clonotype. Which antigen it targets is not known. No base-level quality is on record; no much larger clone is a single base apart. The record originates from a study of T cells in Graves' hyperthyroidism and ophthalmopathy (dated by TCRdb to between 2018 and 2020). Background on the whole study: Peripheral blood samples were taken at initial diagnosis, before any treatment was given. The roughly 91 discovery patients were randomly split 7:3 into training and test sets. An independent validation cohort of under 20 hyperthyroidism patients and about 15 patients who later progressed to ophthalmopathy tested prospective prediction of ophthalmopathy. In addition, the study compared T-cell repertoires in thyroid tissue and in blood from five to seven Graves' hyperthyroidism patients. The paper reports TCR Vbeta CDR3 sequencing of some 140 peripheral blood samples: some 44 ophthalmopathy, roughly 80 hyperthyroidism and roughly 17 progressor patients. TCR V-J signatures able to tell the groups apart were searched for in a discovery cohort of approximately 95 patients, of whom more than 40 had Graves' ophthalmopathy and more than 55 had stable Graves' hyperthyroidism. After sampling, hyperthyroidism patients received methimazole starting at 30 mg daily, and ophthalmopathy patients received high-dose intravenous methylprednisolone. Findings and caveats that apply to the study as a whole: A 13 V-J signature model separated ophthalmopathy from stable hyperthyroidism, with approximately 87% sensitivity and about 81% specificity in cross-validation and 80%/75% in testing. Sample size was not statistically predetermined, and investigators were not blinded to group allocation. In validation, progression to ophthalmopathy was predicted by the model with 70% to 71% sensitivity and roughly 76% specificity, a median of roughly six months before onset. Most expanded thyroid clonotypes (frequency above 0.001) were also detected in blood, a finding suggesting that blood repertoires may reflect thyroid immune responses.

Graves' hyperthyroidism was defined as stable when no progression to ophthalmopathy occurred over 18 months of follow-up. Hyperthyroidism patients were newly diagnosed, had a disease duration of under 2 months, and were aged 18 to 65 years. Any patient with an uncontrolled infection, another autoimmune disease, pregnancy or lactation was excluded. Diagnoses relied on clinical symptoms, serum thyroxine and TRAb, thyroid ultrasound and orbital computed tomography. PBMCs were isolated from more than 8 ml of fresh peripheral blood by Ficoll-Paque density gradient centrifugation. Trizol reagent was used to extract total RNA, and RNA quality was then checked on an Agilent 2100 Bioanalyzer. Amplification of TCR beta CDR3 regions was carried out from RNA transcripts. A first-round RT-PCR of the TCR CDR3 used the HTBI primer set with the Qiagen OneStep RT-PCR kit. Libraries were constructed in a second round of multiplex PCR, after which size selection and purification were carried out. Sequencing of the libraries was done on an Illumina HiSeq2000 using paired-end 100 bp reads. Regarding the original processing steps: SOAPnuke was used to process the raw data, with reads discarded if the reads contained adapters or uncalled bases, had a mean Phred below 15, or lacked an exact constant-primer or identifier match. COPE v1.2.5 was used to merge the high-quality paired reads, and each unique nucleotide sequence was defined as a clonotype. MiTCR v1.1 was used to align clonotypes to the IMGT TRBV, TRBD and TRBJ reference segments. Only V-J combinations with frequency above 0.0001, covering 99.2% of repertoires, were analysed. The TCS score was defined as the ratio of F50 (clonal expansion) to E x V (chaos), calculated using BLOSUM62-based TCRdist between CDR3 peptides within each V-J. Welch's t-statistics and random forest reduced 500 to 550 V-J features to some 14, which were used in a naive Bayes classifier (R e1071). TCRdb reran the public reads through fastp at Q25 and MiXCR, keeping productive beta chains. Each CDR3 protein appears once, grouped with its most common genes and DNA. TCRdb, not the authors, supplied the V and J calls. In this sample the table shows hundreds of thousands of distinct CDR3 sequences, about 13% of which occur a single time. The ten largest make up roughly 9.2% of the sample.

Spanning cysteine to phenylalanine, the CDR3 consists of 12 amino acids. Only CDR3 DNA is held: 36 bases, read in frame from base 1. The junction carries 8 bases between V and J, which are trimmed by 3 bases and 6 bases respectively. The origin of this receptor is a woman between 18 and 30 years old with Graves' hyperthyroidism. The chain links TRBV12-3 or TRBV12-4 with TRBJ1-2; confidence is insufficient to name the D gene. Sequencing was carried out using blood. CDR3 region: CASSFRVDGYTF. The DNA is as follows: TGTGCCAGCAGTTTTAGGGTGGATGGCTACACCTTC.